Listed below are T cell receptor beta chains from one sample, sequenced in a study of neoadjuvant nivolumab and ipilimumab in lung cancer. Produced via immunoSEQ multiplex PCR; TCRdb's table is partial and in-frame only. The repertoire holds fewer than 40,000 clones, with roughly 89% as singletons. This specimen was peripheral blood, taken before neoadjuvant nivolumab, alone or with ipilimumab. Receptor source: an adult with non-small cell lung cancer. Each CDR3 is given with its conserved first and last residue. Each record gives: J gene, CDR3 length, D gene, V gene, clone size, CDR3 DNA, CDR3 protein. D genes are given only for firm matches. Size tells how often a clone was seen (once, few, many) or the class of an expanded clone, and some rows leave it out.

J gene: TRBJ1-5
CDR3 length: 15
D gene: -
V gene: TRBV5-6
clone size: -
CDR3 DNA: TGTGCCAGCAGCTTGGTTGGGGAGGTGGGTCAGCCCCAGCATTTT
CDR3 protein: CASSLVGEVGQPQHF

J gene: TRBJ2-7
CDR3 length: 15
D gene: TRBD1
V gene: TRBV2
clone size: once
CDR3 DNA: TGTGCCAGCAGTGCGGACAGGGGGGTCTCCTACGAGCAGTACTTC
CDR3 protein: CASSADRGVSYEQYF

J gene: TRBJ2-1
CDR3 length: 10
D gene: -
V gene: TRBV29-1
clone size: once
CDR3 DNA: TGCAGCGTTGTGGACAATGAGCAGTTCTTC
CDR3 protein: CSVVDNEQFF

J gene: TRBJ2-5
CDR3 length: 16
D gene: TRBD1
V gene: TRBV29-1
clone size: -
CDR3 DNA: TGCAGCGCCACCGGGACAGGTTTCCCTATTCAAGAGACCCAGTACTTC
CDR3 protein: CSATGTGFPIQETQYF

J gene: TRBJ1-1
CDR3 length: 16
D gene: -
V gene: TRBV28
clone size: -
CDR3 DNA: TGTGCCAGCAGTTTAATCGGGATGGGAGAGAACACTGAAGCTTTCTTT
CDR3 protein: CASSLIGMGENTEAFF

J gene: TRBJ2-6
CDR3 length: 14
D gene: -
V gene: TRBV9
clone size: -
CDR3 DNA: TGTGCCAGCAGCTCTAGGCCTGGGGCCAACGTCCTGACTTTC
CDR3 protein: CASSSRPGANVLTF

J gene: TRBJ2-1
CDR3 length: 15
D gene: TRBD2
V gene: TRBV5-1
clone size: -
CDR3 DNA: TGCGCCAGCAGCTTGGCCTTAGCGGGCTACAATGAGCAGTTCTTC
CDR3 protein: CASSLALAGYNEQFF

J gene: TRBJ2-2
CDR3 length: 11
D gene: -
V gene: TRBV30
clone size: -
CDR3 DNA: TGTGCCTGGAGTAGGCCCGGGGAGCTGTTTTTT
CDR3 protein: CAWSRPGELFF

J gene: TRBJ1-1
CDR3 length: 15
D gene: -
V gene: TRBV5-1
clone size: -
CDR3 DNA: TGCGCCAGCAGCTCCTTGGGGAGGGGGGATACTGAAGCTTTCTTT
CDR3 protein: CASSSLGRGDTEAFF

J gene: TRBJ1-4
CDR3 length: 15
D gene: -
V gene: TRBV7-2
clone size: once
CDR3 DNA: TGTGCCAGCAGCACCCCGGGACAACCGAATGAAAAACTGTTTTTT
CDR3 protein: CASSTPGQPNEKLFF

J gene: TRBJ2-7
CDR3 length: 13
D gene: -
V gene: TRBV5-1
clone size: -
CDR3 DNA: TGCGCCAGCAGCTTGACAGTCACCTACGAGCAGTACTTC
CDR3 protein: CASSLTVTYEQYF

J gene: TRBJ2-5
CDR3 length: 13
D gene: -
V gene: TRBV11-3
clone size: -
CDR3 DNA: TGTGCCAGCAGCTTTGGGGAGCAAGAGACCCAGTACTTC
CDR3 protein: CASSFGEQETQYF

J gene: TRBJ2-1
CDR3 length: 13
D gene: -
V gene: TRBV7-2
clone size: few
CDR3 DNA: TGTGCCAGCAGCTCCAGGGAATTAAGGGAGCAGTTCTTC
CDR3 protein: CASSSRELREQFF

J gene: TRBJ2-3
CDR3 length: 16
D gene: TRBD2
V gene: TRBV5-1
clone size: once
CDR3 DNA: TGCGCCAGCAGCTACATAGCGGGAGGTAGCACAGATACGCAGTATTTT
CDR3 protein: CASSYIAGGSTDTQYF